These 10 T cell receptor beta chains originate from one sample sequenced in a study of T cell responses to AZD1222 COVID-19 vaccine. Here immunoSEQ multiplex PCR was the method, and the copy in TCRdb shows in-frame clones only, minus some. The data contain 150,000 to 200,000 clones, approximately 93% of them singletons. The input for sequencing was peripheral blood, taken on day 0 of AZD1222 vaccination. The source is an adult in good health.

The chain is built from TRBV18 and TRBJ1-2, with 8 bases that match TRBD1. The CDR3 runs 13 residues. J gave up 3 bases and V 6 bases, and 3 bases lay outside the gene matches. Germline CDR1 KGHSH, CDR2 LQKENI. CDR3 protein: CASSGQGYYGYTF. Here the CDR3 DNA reads TGTGCCAGCTCCGGACAGGGTTACTATGGCTACACCTTC. The full variable domain, its missing parts supplied by reference TRBV18 and TRBJ1-2, is NAGVMQNPRHLVRRRGQEARLRCSPMKGHSHVYWYRQLPEEGLKFMVYLQKENIIDESGMPKERFSAEFPKEGPSILRIQQVVRGDSAAYFCASSGQGYYGYTFGSGTRLTVV.

This chain links TRBV4-2 with TRBJ2-7, with D possibly being TRBD1 or TRBD2 (5 bases each). This CDR3 comprises 16 residues. Trimming took 0 bases from V and 1 from J, leaving 13 bases between them. Germline CDR1 reads LGHNA; CDR2 reads YNFKEQ. The CDR3 region is CASSQDLGVLSYEQYF. CDR3 nucleotides: TGTGCCAGCAGCCAAGATCTGGGGGTGCTATCCTACGAGCAGTACTTC.

This rearrangement joins TRBV2 to TRBJ2-5; 7 bases are shared with TRBD2. Germline CDR1 SNHLY, CDR2 FYNNEI. The CDR3 extends over 14 amino acids. The ends lost 7 bases at V and 3 bases at J; junction bases unmatched: 8. For the CDR3, the DNA is TGTGCCAGCATCCCGGGAGGAAGGGAAGAGACCCAGTACTTC. Translating gives CASIPGGREETQYF.

The chain joins TRBV7-9 to TRBJ2-7, with D uncertain. Germline assignment: CDR1 SEHNR and CDR2 FQNEAQ (reference sequence). Trimming took off 1 base at V and 4 bases at J, with 5 bases between the two ends. This CDR3 spans 12 amino acids. The CDR3 DNA sequence: TGTGCCAGCAGCTTAGGATATTACGAGCAGTACTTC. Residues: CASSLGYYEQYF.

The chain joins TRBV19 to TRBJ1-1; weak D call: TRBD1 (6 bases). There are 16 residues in the CDR3. Trimming stripped 2 bases from V and 0 bases from J, with 13 bases between. CDR1 and CDR2 from the germline V gene are LNHDA and SQIVND (reference sequence). The CDR3 spells CASSIFGTPMNTEAFF. CDR3 coding DNA: TGTGCCAGTAGTATATTTGGGACACCAATGAACACTGAAGCTTTCTTT.

In its sample, this clone was seen a few times. The chain has TRBV29-1 and TRBJ1-1; the D is unclear. The CDR3 loop spans 11 amino acids. Germline V gene sequence: CDR1 SQVTM, CDR2 ANQGSEA. Trimming took 4 bases from V and 10 from J, leaving 13 bases between them. This CDR3 reads CSVADGELAFF. CDR3 DNA: TGCAGCGTTGCTGACGGTGAGTTAGCTTTCTTT.

This clone has just a few counts. The rearrangement uses TRBV5-6 and TRBJ1-4; unclear D gene. From germline, CDR1 is SGHDT and CDR2 YYEEEE. Trimming removed 1 base at V and 8 bases at J, with 9 bases between. This CDR3 has 13 residues. CDR3: CASSLPEREKLFF. Here the CDR3 DNA reads TGTGCCAGCAGCTTGCCTGAAAGGGAAAAACTGTTTTTT.

This clone is a singleton in its sample. The CDR3 is CASSQGGQSLSGYTF. For the CDR3, the DNA is TGTGCCAGCAGCCAAGGGGGACAGTCGTTATCGGGCTACACCTTC. The chain couples TRBV3-1 (or the pseudogene TRBV3-2) to TRBJ1-2, with TRBD1 identical over 7 bases. Unmatched junction bases numbered 10, after V lost 1 base and J lost 8 bases. CDR3 size: 15 residues. Germline CDR1 and CDR2: LGHDT and YNNKEL (reference sequence).

This clone was observed once. CDR3 protein: CASSSGTYEQYF. The DNA for the CDR3 is TGCGCCAGCAGCTCCGGGACCTACGAGCAGTACTTC. J is TRBJ2-7 and V is TRBV5-1; TRBD2 might be the D (5 bases). Germline V gene sequence: CDR1 SGHRS, CDR2 YFSETQ. Trimming took 3 bases from V and 2 from J, leaving 6 bases between them. This CDR3 contains 12 residues.

The chain carries TRBV11-2 and TRBJ2-7; 7 bases map to TRBD2. The V gene's germline CDR1 is SGHAT and CDR2 FQNNGV. The trim removed 1 base at V and 6 bases at J, leaving 6 bases unmatched. CDR3 length: 14 amino acids. The CDR3 region is CASSLGLATGEQYF. Written as DNA, the CDR3 is TGTGCCAGCAGCTTAGGACTAGCAACGGGCGAGCAGTACTTC.